These 25 T cell receptor beta chains originate from one sample sequenced in a study of shared clonotypes between healthy human individuals. Libraries were prepared by immunoSEQ multiplex PCR; TCRdb keeps only in-frame clonotypes and omits some of them. The table lists under 2.5 million clones, 85% to 95% of them singletons. Source material: naive CD4+ T cells from PBMCs. Noted subset: CD45RA+ positively selected. The source is a man between 18 and 35 years old in good health. Some clones in this sample may be carry-over from other donors' samples.

The chain recombines TRBV7-2 with TRBJ2-7; D might be TRBD1 or TRBD2, each matching 5 bases. V lost 5 bases, J lost 1 base, and 15 bases lay in between. Germline V CDR1 and CDR2: SGHTA, FQGNSA. The CDR3 covers 15 residues. Here the CDR3 DNA reads TGTGCCAGCAGCCCATTCGGGGCGGTTTCCTACGAGCAGTACTTC. Amino acids: CASSPFGAVSYEQYF.

The chain has TRBV27 and TRBJ1-3; D is unclear. V lost 1 base to trimming and J lost 4 bases, with 11 bases between them. The germline gives CDR1 MNHEY, CDR2 SMNVEV (reference sequence). This CDR3 comprises 15 residues. The CDR3 DNA follows: TGTGCCAGCAGTTTATACCGCGGCGGGGGAAACACCATATATTTT. Protein product: CASSLYRGGGNTIYF.

J is TRBJ2-1 and V is TRBV2; 13 bases are shared with TRBD2. Trimming took 10 bases from V and 9 from J; bases not matched to a gene: 9. The germline V gene has CDR1 SNHLY and CDR2 FYNNEI. There are 14 residues in the CDR3. The CDR3 spells CATRGLAGVGEQFF. The CDR3 DNA sequence: TGTGCCACCAGAGGACTAGCGGGAGTTGGTGAGCAGTTCTTC.

A note on this clone: A read error may produce the germline difference seen at one junction end. The chain employs TRBV27 and TRBJ1-1; no firm D call. The CDR3 totals 15 residues. Germline V gene lookup returns CDR1 MNHEY and CDR2 SMNVEV (reference sequence). CDR3 in DNA: TGTACCAGCAGTTTAGGGCGGGGTATGGTAGCTGAAGCTTTCTTT. Translating gives CTSSLGRGMVAEAFF.

The chain has TRBV11-2 and TRBJ1-6; D is unresolved. Per germline, CDR1 SGHAT and CDR2 FQNNGV. Trimming took off 5 bases at V and 8 bases at J, with 7 bases between the two ends. The CDR3 sequence is 12 residues long. CDR3 region: CASSLYYSPLHF. CDR3 in DNA: TGTGCCAGCAGCCTTTATTATTCACCCCTCCACTTT.

This clone was observed a single time. This chain links TRBV5-4 with TRBJ2-1, with TRBD2 matching over 7 bases. CDR1 and CDR2 from the germline V gene are SGHNT and YYREEE (reference sequence). The CDR3 has 16 residues. Unmatched junction bases numbered 14, after V lost 4 bases and J lost 7 bases. The DNA of the CDR3 is TGTGCCAGCAGCCCGGCGGGAGCATTCGTAAGAAATGAGCAGTTCTTC. This translates into CASSPAGAFVRNEQFF.

The chain uses TRBV11-2 and TRBJ1-2; a possible D gene is TRBD1 (6 bases). V was shortened by 1 base and J by 3 bases, with 15 bases between the two germline ends. CDR1 SGHAT and CDR2 FQNNGV come from the germline V gene. CDR3 length: 16 residues. The CDR3 sequence: CASSLGHWGPDYGYTF. The CDR3 DNA reads as TGTGCCAGCAGCTTAGGCCATTGGGGGCCTGACTATGGCTACACCTTC.

The chain links TRBV9 to TRBJ2-1, with D hard to call. V lost 3 bases and J lost 3, with 10 bases in between. This CDR3 spans 14 amino acids. Germline CDR1 and CDR2: SGDLS and YYNGEE. The DNA for the CDR3 is TGTGCCAGCAGCGCCGGGTCTTTCTACAATGAGCAGTTCTTC. Translated, it gives CASSAGSFYNEQFF.

This rearrangement joins TRBV7-3 to TRBJ2-5, with 9 bases lining up with TRBD1. The germline gives CDR1 SGHTA, CDR2 FQGTGA. V dropped 8 bases and J dropped 3; count of bases not matched to a gene: 4. The CDR3 consists of 13 residues. In DNA, the CDR3 is TGTGCCAGCCTCCGGGACAGGGAAGAGACCCAGTACTTC. Its protein product is CASLRDREETQYF. Combining the CDR3 with reference TRBV7-3 and TRBJ2-5 gives the whole variable domain GAGVSQTPSNKVTEKGKYVELRCDPISGHTALYWYRQSLGQGPEFLIYFQGTGAADDSGLPNDRFFAVRPEGSVSTLKIQRTERGDSAVYLCASLRDREETQYFGPGTRLLVL.

V usage is TRBV20-1 and J usage is TRBJ1-1; tentatively, D is TRBD1 (5 bases). The CDR3 runs to 9 residues. Looked up from germline, CDR1 is DFQATT and CDR2 is SNEGSKA (reference sequence). In DNA, the CDR3 is TGCGAGGTGGGGGATACGGCTTTCTTT. Translation: CEVGDTAFF.

This chain uses TRBV5-1 with TRBJ2-5; unclear D gene. V gave up 0 bases and J gave up 5 bases, with 11 bases separating them. CDR1 is SGHRS and CDR2 is YFSETQ in the germline V gene. This CDR3 contains 14 residues. The CDR3 sequence: CASSLDPAAETQYF. CDR3 nucleotides: TGCGCCAGCAGCTTGGATCCGGCTGCCGAGACCCAGTACTTC.

CDR3 residues: CASSSSGLAGVSYNEQFF. CDR3 DNA: TGCGCCAGCAGCTCTAGCGGACTAGCGGGAGTGTCCTACAATGAGCAGTTCTTC. This chain links TRBV5-1 with TRBJ2-1; 13 bases match TRBD2. Germline-derived CDR1 and CDR2 are SGHRS and YFSETQ. The CDR3 runs to 18 residues. The V and J ends lost 3 bases and 1 base, in that order; junction bases with no gene match: 7.

The rearrangement links TRBV4-2 to TRBJ1-1; the D gene is possibly TRBD1 (5 bases). The CDR3 sequence is 14 residues long. With 1 base removed from V and 5 bases from J, the gap between germline ends came to 11 bases. The germline V gene has CDR1 LGHNA and CDR2 YNFKEQ. The DNA for the CDR3 is TGTGCCAGCAGCCAAGGAGAGGGGAGGACTGAAGCTTTCTTT. Translated: CASSQGEGRTEAFF.

This clone was recorded only once. The gene calls are TRBV5-5 and TRBJ1-5, with 8 bases fitting TRBD1. Per germline, CDR1 SGHKS and CDR2 YYEKEE (reference sequence). Trimming removed 3 bases from V and 0 bases from J; junction bases left unmatched: 2. This CDR3 is 15 amino acids long. The CDR3 nucleotides are TGTGCCAGCAGCTCGGGACAGGTTAGCAATCAGCCCCAGCATTTT. Its translation is CASSSGQVSNQPQHF. Drawing the rest from reference TRBV5-5 and TRBJ1-5, the complete variable domain is DAGVTQSPTHLIKTRGQQVTLRCSPISGHKSVSWYQQVLGQGPQFIFQYYEKEERGRGNFPDRFSARQFPNYSSELNVNALLLGDSALYLCASSSGQVSNQPQHFGDGTRLSIL.

The chain has TRBV27 and TRBJ2-1, with 10 bases matching TRBD2. The J segment lost 4 bases and the V segment lost 6 bases, leaving 6 bases of the junction unmatched. CDR1 and CDR2 (germline): MNHEY, SMNVEV (reference sequence). The CDR3 is 15 residues long. The CDR3 nucleotides are TGTGCCAGCAGACTGACTAGCGGGCAATACAATGAGCAGTTCTTC. Translated, it gives CASRLTSGQYNEQFF.

V usage is TRBV4-1 and J usage is TRBJ2-1; no clear D. Trimming stripped 4 bases from V and 12 bases from J, with 16 bases between. CDR1 and CDR2 from the germline V gene are MGHRA and YSYEKL. The CDR3 sequence is 13 residues long. The CDR3 reads CASSPPVGYVQFF. The CDR3 DNA sequence: TGCGCCAGCAGCCCCCCCGTAGGGTACGTGCAGTTCTTC.

A word on this clone: The sample carries other DNA sequences with the same CDR3. This chain uses TRBV30 with TRBJ2-1; 8 bases fit TRBD2. The J segment lost 7 bases and the V segment lost 0 bases, leaving 2 bases of the junction unmatched. This CDR3 has 13 residues. From germline, CDR1 is GTSNPN and CDR2 SVGIG (reference sequence). The CDR3 region is CAWSVLAENEQFF. The CDR3 region has the DNA TGTGCCTGGAGTGTACTAGCGGAGAATGAGCAGTTCTTC.

The chain uses TRBV1 and TRBJ1-5. TRBV1 has pseudogene status. The CDR3 is 15 residues long. The CDR3 DNA reads as TGCACCAGCAGCCAAGATCGGGGTAGCAATCAGCCCCAGCATTTT. It is translated as CTSSQDRGSNQPQHF.

The chain couples TRBV7-9 to TRBJ1-2, with D uncertain. Germline loops: CDR1 SEHNR, CDR2 FQNEAQ (reference sequence). The CDR3 spans 15 residues. V was clipped by 5 bases and J by 6 bases, with 19 bases between them. CDR3 nucleotide sequence: TGTGCCAGCAGCCAAGATCTAGGGAGCAGGAATGGCTACACCTTC. It encodes CASSQDLGSRNGYTF.

The chain joins TRBV6-1 to TRBJ1-5, with D unclear. The CDR3 has 15 residues. In germline, CDR1 is MNHNS, CDR2 SASEGT. The V and J ends lost 6 bases and 2 bases respectively, with 14 bases between them. The CDR3 nucleotides read TGTGCCAGCAGCGTAATCTTTCCGGGCAATCAGCCCCAGCATTTT. Its protein is CASSVIFPGNQPQHF.

J is TRBJ2-7 and V is TRBV2; 7 bases agree with TRBD1. Germline CDR1 reads SNHLY; CDR2 reads FYNNEI. The CDR3 totals 14 residues. J was trimmed by 4 bases and V by 7 bases; bases with no gene match: 10. CDR3 loop: CASTSTGVRYEQYF. Here the CDR3 DNA reads TGTGCCAGCACTAGTACAGGGGTTCGGTACGAGCAGTACTTC.

The chain carries TRBV9 and TRBJ2-7, with 8 bases lining up with TRBD1. V shed 6 bases and J 6 bases; nucleotides not matched to a gene: 11. CDR3 size: 14 residues. Germline V gene lookup returns CDR1 SGDLS and CDR2 YYNGEE. The CDR3 reads CASTSGQGMGEQYF. CDR3 DNA: TGTGCCAGCACCTCCGGACAGGGCATGGGCGAGCAGTACTTC.

In its sample, this clone was seen once. Other DNA sequences of this sample code for an identical CDR3. The chain joins TRBV7-9 to TRBJ2-3, with 7 nucleotides matching TRBD1. There are 12 residues in the CDR3. Looked up from germline, CDR1 is SEHNR and CDR2 is FQNEAQ (reference sequence). Trimming cost V 3 bases and J 6 bases; bases outside gene matches: 0. CDR3 coding DNA: TGTGCCAGCAGCTTGACAGGGGATACGCAGTATTTT. This gives the protein CASSLTGDTQYF.

The V gene is TRBV7-3, the J gene TRBJ1-3; D is undetermined. The CDR3 is 18 amino acids. The V end was cut by 1 base, the J end by 4 bases, with 20 bases between. The germline V gene has CDR1 SGHTA and CDR2 FQGTGA. CDR3 protein: CASSLNPGPERGGNTIYF. Written as DNA, the CDR3 is TGTGCCAGCAGCTTAAACCCCGGGCCGGAACGAGGCGGAAACACCATATATTTT. The entire variable domain, with the rest obtained from reference TRBV7-3 and TRBJ1-3, is as follows: GAGVSQTPSNKVTEKGKYVELRCDPISGHTALYWYRQSLGQGPEFLIYFQGTGAADDSGLPNDRFFAVRPEGSVSTLKIQRTERGDSAVYLCASSLNPGPERGGNTIYFGEGSWLTVV.

The chain carries TRBV5-4 and TRBJ2-5, with 10 bases matching TRBD1. Trimming cost V 2 bases and J 5 bases; bases outside gene matches: 12. CDR1 and CDR2 from the germline V gene are SGHNT and YYREEE (reference sequence). The CDR3 runs to 17 residues. CDR3 loop: CASSLEGDRGRMETQYF. DNA of the CDR3: TGTGCCAGCAGCTTAGAGGGAGACAGGGGGCGGATGGAGACCCAGTACTTC. Supplemented by reference TRBV5-4 and TRBJ2-5, the full variable domain reads ETGVTQSPTHLIKTRGQQVTLRCSSQSGHNTVSWYQQALGQGPQFIFQYYREEENGRGNFPPRFSGLQFPNYSSELNVNALELDDSALYLCASSLEGDRGRMETQYFGPGTRLLVL.